This T cell receptor beta chain comes out of a study of cytomegalovirus exposure and HLA in healthy donors. The study, taken as a whole, reports: Prediction of most subjects' HLA-A and HLA-B alleles by TCR beta sequences was reportedly accurate.

The CDR3 is made up of 17 amino acids. Concerning this clone: What it binds is unknown.

The PCR ran on 60 Vbeta and 13 Jbeta primers. TCRdb keeps only in-frame clones here, not all; method: immunoSEQ multiplex PCR. The sample yields roughly 150,000 clones, about 80% seen once. The V and J genes are TRBV21-1 and TRBJ1-3; the listed D gene, TRBD1, was not tested against the DNA. TRBV21-1 has pseudogene status. The TCR originated in a middle-aged man in good health and CMV-seronegative. Material: PBMCs. CDR3 DNA sequence: TGTGCCAGCAGCAAAGGGGGGCTGGGGATGTTAGGAAACACCATATATTTT. Amino acids: CASSKGGLGMLGNTIYF.